The 21 T cell receptor beta chains listed next were all sequenced from one sample in a study of shared clonotypes between healthy human individuals. TCRdb's copy holds only in-frame clones and misses some; the assay was immunoSEQ multiplex PCR. The data show around 1,000,000 clones, approximately 75% seen once. The sequencing input was memory CD4+ T cells from PBMCs. Indicated subset: CD45RA-negative fraction. All receptors come from a man aged 18-30 years in good health. Some clones in this sample may be carry-over from other donors' samples.

The chain links TRBV2 to TRBJ2-6; D remains unclear. The V and J ends lost 7 bases and 1 base respectively, with 5 bases between them. Per germline, CDR1 SNHLY and CDR2 FYNNEI. The CDR3 is 13 residues long. In nucleotides, the CDR3 is TGTGCCAGCAAAAGTTCTGGGGCCAACGTCCTGACTTTC. Protein product: CASKSSGANVLTF.

The chain combines TRBV7-2 with TRBJ1-2, with 11 nucleotides matching TRBD1. Per the germline V gene, CDR1 is SGHTA and CDR2 is FQGNSA. This CDR3 is 15 amino acids long. V trimming: 4 bases; J trimming: 8 bases; junction bases outside the gene matches: 9. CDR3 loop: CASSYRTGGDGGYTF. CDR3 in DNA: TGTGCCAGCAGCTACCGGACAGGGGGCGACGGCGGCTACACCTTC.

This sequence joins TRBV7-2 and TRBJ1-6; no clear D. The germline V gene encodes CDR1 SGHTA and CDR2 FQGNSA. CDR3 length equals 15 residues. Trimming shortened V by 1 base and J by 7 bases, and 11 bases separated the two germline ends. The CDR3 spells CASSLERGRNSPLHF. The CDR3 DNA reads TGTGCCAGCAGCTTAGAACGGGGAAGGAATTCACCCCTCCACTTT.

This chain joins TRBV2 and TRBJ1-1; D call uncertain. This CDR3 comprises 14 residues. The V and J ends lost 4 bases and 0 bases respectively, with 9 bases between them. CDR1 is SNHLY, CDR2 FYNNEI, per germline. The CDR3 loop is CASSARSMNTEAFF. The CDR3 DNA is TGTGCCAGCAGTGCCAGGTCTATGAACACTGAAGCTTTCTTT.

This chain connects TRBV6-1 to TRBJ2-7; 9 nucleotides line up with TRBD1. From germline, CDR1 is MNHNS and CDR2 SASEGT. The CDR3 totals 16 residues. V gave up 0 bases and J gave up 2 bases; unmatched junction bases: 5. CDR3 protein: CASSEAGTGSPYEQYF. The CDR3 coding sequence is TGTGCCAGCAGTGAAGCTGGGACAGGGTCCCCCTACGAGCAGTACTTC.

The chain links TRBV6-1 to TRBJ1-3; D might be TRBD1 (5 bases). CDR1 is MNHNS, CDR2 SASEGT, per germline. The V end was cut by 0 bases, the J end by 3 bases, with 12 bases between. The CDR3 covers 16 residues. As DNA, the CDR3 is TGTGCCAGCAGTGAAGCGCTTCGGGGGGGTGGAAACACCATATATTTT. This sequence encodes CASSEALRGGGNTIYF.

The gene calls are TRBV4-2 and TRBJ2-6; 8 bases fit TRBD1. V lost 5 bases to trimming and J lost 0 bases; unmatched junction nucleotides: 9. This CDR3 contains 18 residues. CDR1 is LGHNA, CDR2 YNFKEQ, per germline. The CDR3 region is CASSLSGTGSSGANVLTF. In DNA, the CDR3 is TGTGCCAGCAGCTTATCCGGGACAGGTTCCTCTGGGGCCAACGTCCTGACTTTC.

This clone was detected once. The chain uses TRBV19 and TRBJ1-1, with TRBD1 identical over 8 bases. Per germline, CDR1 LNHDA and CDR2 SQIVND (reference sequence). Trimming removed 6 bases from V and 7 bases from J; junction bases left unmatched: 7. This CDR3 spans 13 amino acids. CDR3 sequence (DNA): TGTGCCAGTAGGACAGGGGCAGCTGGTGAAGCTTTCTTT. Residues: CASRTGAAGEAFF.

The J gene is TRBJ2-4, the V gene TRBV4-1, with 9 bases that match TRBD1. This CDR3 region has 20 residues. The ends lost 5 bases at V and 0 bases at J; junction bases unmatched: 17. CDR1 MGHRA and CDR2 YSYEKL come from the germline V gene. CDR3 protein: CASSFPPGTGRVRAKNIQYF. The CDR3 region has the DNA TGCGCCAGCAGCTTCCCCCCCGGGACAGGGAGGGTGCGAGCCAAAAACATTCAGTACTTC.

CDR3 sequence: CASALRQGSDTQYF. The CDR3 bases are TGTGCCAGCGCATTAAGACAGGGATCAGATACGCAGTATTTT. The J gene is TRBJ2-3, the V gene TRBV7-2, with 7 bases lining up with TRBD1. CDR1 and CDR2 from the germline V gene are SGHTA and FQGNSA. The CDR3 spans 14 residues. V lost 8 bases, J lost 4 bases, and 9 bases stayed unmatched.

Concerning this clone itself: This specimen includes other DNA sequences encoding the same CDR3. The J gene is TRBJ2-3, the V gene TRBV4-1; D unresolved. Deletions cut 3 bases from V and 3 bases from J, with 7 bases between. Germline loops: CDR1 MGHRA, CDR2 YSYEKL. This CDR3 spans 13 amino acids. The CDR3 loop reads CASSHPRTDTQYF. The CDR3 DNA reads as TGCGCCAGCAGCCACCCCCGGACAGATACGCAGTATTTT.

This chain uses TRBV7-3 with TRBJ1-1, with D tentatively TRBD1 (6 bases). The CDR3 has 17 residues. The germline V gene encodes CDR1 SGHTA and CDR2 FQGTGA. V lost 5 bases, J lost 3 bases, and 22 bases lay in between. CDR3 DNA: TGTGCCAGCAGCCCCAGAACCGGGGGGGCGACCGACACTGAAGCTTTCTTT. Translation gives CASSPRTGGATDTEAFF.

The genes are TRBV4-3 and TRBJ2-5, with 7 positions matching TRBD2. CDR3 length equals 14 residues. Germline V CDR1 and CDR2: LGHNA, YSLEER. V dropped 3 bases and J dropped 3; count of bases not matched to a gene: 4. CDR3 sequence: CASSHVLAKETQYF. CDR3 DNA: TGCGCCAGCAGCCATGTACTAGCGAAAGAGACCCAGTACTTC.

Points on this clone: The sample contains more than one DNA sequence encoding this CDR3. This chain joins TRBV7-9 and TRBJ2-7, with D unresolved. Trimming cost V 1 base and J 2 bases, with 6 bases left between them. Germline V gene data show CDR1 as SEHNR and CDR2 as FQNEAQ (reference sequence). The CDR3 is 13 amino acids. CDR3 loop: CASSLEGPYEQYF. Written as DNA, the CDR3 is TGTGCCAGCAGCTTAGAAGGTCCCTACGAGCAGTACTTC.

The table lists this clone with a count of one. V gene TRBV2 combines with J gene TRBJ2-7; possibly TRBD1 for D (5 bases). This CDR3 is 15 amino acids long. CDR1 is SNHLY and CDR2 is FYNNEI in the germline V gene. Deletions cut 8 bases from V and 2 bases from J, with 19 bases between. CDR3 coding DNA: TGTGCCAGCTTCGAGCCCTCAGGGCCGACCTACGAGCAGTACTTC. Protein: CASFEPSGPTYEQYF.

This chain joins TRBV16 and TRBJ1-5, with no clear D. CDR3 length: 17 amino acids. The V end lost 5 bases, the J end lost 5 bases, and 22 bases lay between the germline ends. Per germline, CDR1 KGHSY and CDR2 FQNENV. The CDR3 loop reads CASSKNNRNGYDQPQHF. The CDR3 bases are TGTGCCAGCAGCAAAAACAATAGGAACGGATATGATCAGCCCCAGCATTTT.

V and J are TRBV6-1 and TRBJ2-3, with 8 bases that match TRBD2. This CDR3 is 14 amino acids long. J gave up 3 bases and V 7 bases, and 6 bases lay outside the gene matches. Germline assignment: CDR1 MNHNS and CDR2 SASEGT. This CDR3 is CASTRGVRTDTQYF. In DNA, the CDR3 is TGTGCCAGCACGCGGGGGGTACGTACAGATACGCAGTATTTT.

The chain carries TRBV7-2 and TRBJ1-2, with D uncertain. Germline-derived CDR1 and CDR2 are SGHTA and FQGNSA. The CDR3 is 13 residues long. Trimming removed 7 bases from V and 4 bases from J, with 13 bases in between. For the CDR3, the DNA is TGTGCCAGCACCAGAGAGGTCATCTATGGCTACACCTTC. It yields the protein CASTREVIYGYTF. The variable domain in full, completed from reference TRBV7-2 and TRBJ1-2, reads GAGVSQSPSNKVTEKGKDVELRCDPISGHTALYWYRQSLGQGLEFLIYFQGNSAPDKSGLPSDRFSAERTGGSVSTLTIQRTQQEDSAVYLCASTREVIYGYTFGSGTRLTVV.

The V gene is TRBV7-7, the J gene TRBJ2-3; TRBD2 matches at 15 bases. Germline V lookup: CDR1 SSHAT, CDR2 FNYEAQ (reference sequence). J was trimmed by 5 bases and V by 5 bases; bases with no gene match: 2. The CDR3 totals 15 residues. This CDR3 is CASSPGLAGGDTQYF. The CDR3 DNA is TGTGCCAGCAGCCCGGGACTAGCGGGAGGAGATACGCAGTATTTT.

The chain links TRBV18 to TRBJ2-3, with D tentatively TRBD1 (5 bases). Trimming removed 6 bases from V and 1 base from J, with 8 bases in between. The CDR3 has 13 amino acids. Germline CDR1 reads KGHSH; CDR2 reads LQKENI. The CDR3 DNA follows: TGTGCCAGCTCCCAAGGGGGCACAGATACGCAGTATTTT. Translation gives CASSQGGTDTQYF.

Of note for this clone: A read error is the likely source, as a far larger clone sits one nucleotide away. The CDR3 bases are TGCGCCAGCAGCCACGGACTAACGGGGCCCCGCGAGCAGTACTTC. Its translation is CASSHGLTGPREQYF. The chain recombines TRBV4-1 with TRBJ2-7; D might be TRBD2 (6 bases). Trimming pared 3 bases from V and 6 bases from J, leaving 18 bases between. Germline CDR1 and CDR2: MGHRA and YSYEKL. The length of the CDR3 is 15 residues.